This T cell receptor (beta chain) was sequenced during a study of T cell responses to AZD1222 COVID-19 vaccine. CDR1 and CDR2 (germline): LGHDT, YNNKEL (reference sequence). CDR3 length: 18 amino acids. The V end lost 0 bases, the J end lost 1 base, and 17 bases lay between the germline ends. Libraries were prepared by immunoSEQ multiplex PCR; TCRdb keeps only in-frame clonotypes and omits some of them. The sample has roughly 250,000 clones; 90% to 95% are singletons. The sequencing here drew on peripheral blood, taken on day 0 of AZD1222 vaccination. The source of this sequence is an adult in good health. The rearrangement uses TRBV3-1 (or the pseudogene TRBV3-2) and TRBJ2-3, with D unresolved. Written as DNA, the CDR3 is TGTGCCAGCAGCCAAGATGGCCCTAGTACGACCCGCACAGATACGCAGTATTTT. Residues: CASSQDGPSTTRTDTQYF.